The 14 T cell receptor beta chains in this list originate from one sample, sequenced in a study of CXCR4 blockade with PD-1 therapy in pancreatic cancer. Profiling relied on immunoSEQ multiplex PCR, and the TCRdb table lists in-frame clones only, not all of them. The sample contains approximately 2,500 clones, 40% of which appear only once. What was sequenced was tumor tissue. Every receptor here comes from a human donor with pancreatic ductal adenocarcinoma.

This sequence joins TRBV10-3 and TRBJ1-1; weak D call: TRBD1 (5 bases). CDR3 size: 12 residues. V was shortened by 10 bases and J by 8 bases, with 17 bases between the two germline ends. In germline, CDR1 is ENHRY, CDR2 SYGVKD. This CDR3 reads CATGGARLEAFF. In nucleotides, the CDR3 is TGTGCCACAGGCGGGGCTCGCTTGGAAGCTTTCTTT.

The chain links TRBV28 to TRBJ1-1; D may be TRBD1 (6 bases). Looked up from germline, CDR1 is MDHEN and CDR2 is SYDVKM. This CDR3 is built from 15 residues. The ends were cut back, 5 bases at V and 1 base at J, with 14 bases in the middle. CDR3 coding DNA: TGTGCCAGCAGTGGGGGGAGGGGGAAGAACACTGAAGCTTTCTTT. This translates into CASSGGRGKNTEAFF.

V and J are TRBV19 and TRBJ1-3; D gene ambiguous. In germline, CDR1 is LNHDA, CDR2 SQIVND (reference sequence). This CDR3 spans 15 amino acids. The V and J ends lost 2 bases and 3 bases respectively, with 11 bases between them. CDR3 in amino acids: CASSIQMGGGNTIYF. CDR3 bases: TGTGCCAGTAGTATACAGATGGGCGGTGGAAACACCATATATTTT.

This clone was observed a few times. V is TRBV10-2 and J is TRBJ2-7; D unresolved. CDR1 and CDR2 from the germline V gene are WSHSY and SAAADI. The V end lost 6 bases, the J end lost 6 bases, and 12 bases lay between the germline ends. This CDR3 region has 12 residues. CDR3: CASSPSTVEQYF. The CDR3 nucleotides read TGCGCCAGCAGCCCTTCGACGGTCGAGCAGTACTTC.

This clone was seen only a few times. The chain is built from TRBV6-8 and TRBJ1-5; maybe TRBD1 (6 bases). This CDR3 region has 16 residues. Germline-derived CDR1 and CDR2 are MNHGY and SAAAGT. Trimming took 5 bases from V and 1 from J, leaving 15 bases between them. This chain's CDR3 is CASSVRSTGSNQPQHF. The CDR3 DNA is TGTGCCAGCAGTGTACGATCGACAGGCAGCAATCAGCCCCAGCATTTT.

The V and J genes are TRBV30 and TRBJ1-1; unclear D gene. The CDR3 is made up of 12 amino acids. The germline gives CDR1 GTSNPN, CDR2 SVGIG (reference sequence). V lost 3 bases and J 8 bases, leaving 13 bases between the germline ends. The CDR3 sequence is CAWSPLGREAFF. Here the CDR3 DNA reads TGTGCCTGGAGCCCCCTCGGAAGGGAAGCTTTCTTT.

The V call is TRBV10-2, the J call TRBJ2-1; tentative D call: TRBD2 (6 bases). This CDR3 is built from 17 residues. The germline gives CDR1 WSHSY, CDR2 SAAADI. Trimming left V 3 bases short and J 11 bases short, with 26 bases between. As DNA, the CDR3 is TGCGCCAGCAGTGAAATTAGCGGAGCTGTCGTATCCGATAAGCAGTTCTTC. Protein sequence: CASSEISGAVVSDKQFF.

The chain recombines TRBV9 with TRBJ2-7; possibly TRBD1 for D (6 bases). CDR3 length equals 14 residues. V lost 5 bases, J lost 5 bases, and 17 bases lay in between. Per germline, CDR1 SGDLS and CDR2 YYNGEE. The CDR3 loop is CASSLEAGVHEQYF. CDR3 coding DNA: TGTGCCAGCAGTTTAGAAGCAGGGGTACACGAGCAGTACTTC. Combining the CDR3 with reference TRBV9 and TRBJ2-7 gives the whole variable domain DSGVTQTPKHLITATGQRVTLRCSPRSGDLSVYWYQQSLDQGLQFLIQYYNGEERAKGNILERFSAQQFPDLHSELNLSSLELGDSALYFCASSLEAGVHEQYFGPGTRLTVT.

The V and J genes are TRBV2 and TRBJ2-1; the match to TRBD2 covers 13 bases. J gave up 0 bases and V 5 bases, and 13 bases lay outside the gene matches. Germline loops: CDR1 SNHLY, CDR2 FYNNEI. The CDR3 runs to 20 residues. The CDR3 DNA reads as TGTGCCAGCAGTTCCCCGGGACTAGCGGGGATTCAGAGCTCCTACAATGAGCAGTTCTTC. Translated, it gives CASSSPGLAGIQSSYNEQFF.

This clone was detected a few times. V gene TRBV16 combines with J gene TRBJ1-1; no firm D call. Between the trimmed V and J ends, which lost 2 bases and 9 bases, there was a span of 10 bases. CDR1 is KGHSY and CDR2 is FQNENV in the germline V gene. The CDR3 extends over 12 amino acids. The CDR3 sequence is CASSQGEGKAFF. DNA of the CDR3: TGTGCCAGCAGCCAAGGTGAGGGTAAAGCTTTCTTT.

The chain couples TRBV19 to TRBJ2-7; TRBD1 matches 7 bases. This CDR3 comprises 13 residues. The V gene end was trimmed by 6 bases and the J gene end by 1 base; junction bases not matched to a gene: 3. Germline V gene sequence: CDR1 LNHDA, CDR2 SQIVND (reference sequence). The CDR3 here is CASSPDRSYEQYF. The CDR3 nucleotides are TGTGCCAGTAGCCCGGACAGGTCCTACGAGCAGTACTTC.

V usage is TRBV28 and J usage is TRBJ1-5; maybe TRBD1 (5 bases). Trimming stripped 6 bases from V and 6 bases from J, with 15 bases between. The CDR3 has 14 amino acids. Per germline, CDR1 MDHEN and CDR2 SYDVKM. DNA for the CDR3: TGTGCCAGCAGGCCCCAGGGTGTAGGTCAGCCCCAGCATTTT. It codes for CASRPQGVGQPQHF.

By sample fraction, this clone is medium-sized. V usage is TRBV12-5 and J usage is TRBJ1-5; TRBD1 matches 9 bases. CDR3 length: 15 amino acids. Germline assignment: CDR1 LGHNT and CDR2 FRNRAP. CDR3 nucleotide sequence: TGTGCCAGGGTGCCGCCGGGACAGGGTATGGAGCCCCAGCATTTT. This codes for CARVPPGQGMEPQHF.

This clone counts as large (0.1 to 1%). The chain has TRBV15 and TRBJ1-4; the match to TRBD1 covers 8 bases. CDR3 length equals 16 residues. After removal of 0 bases from V and 7 bases from J, the junction contained 7 bases not matched to a gene. CDR1 LNHNV and CDR2 YYDKDF come from the germline V gene (reference sequence). CDR3: CATSRDRGTGIEKLFF. CDR3 in DNA: TGTGCCACCAGCAGAGATAGGGGGACAGGAATTGAAAAACTGTTTTTT.